This entry lists 3 T cell receptor beta chains sequenced from one sample in a study of T cell repertoires in cytomegalovirus infection. TCRdb analysed the reads with MiXCR anew, one entry per CDR3 protein. The table shows about 920,000 distinct CDR3 sequences, with about 33% occurring only once. Antigens of these TCRs are unknown. The material sequenced was cultured CD8+ T cells from PBMCs, taken from culture after CMV antigen stimulation. These receptors were obtained from a human donor in good health (CMV status not recorded). Some clones in this sample may be carry-over from other donors' samples.

This rearrangement joins TRBV12-3 or TRBV12-4 to TRBJ2-3, with D possibly being TRBD1 (6 bases). Trimming removed 6 bases at V and 3 bases at J, with 19 bases between. CDR3 length: 16 residues. The CDR3 region has the DNA TGTGCCAGCAGCACAAACAGGGTCCGAGGGACAGATACGCAGTATTTT. Translated, it gives CASSTNRVRGTDTQYF.

This clonotype was seen repeatedly, ten times or more. The chain has TRBV7-9 and TRBJ2-1; 9 positions agree with TRBD2. Germline V gene data show CDR1 as SEHNR and CDR2 as FQNEAQ (reference sequence). The CDR3 totals 17 residues. J lost 0 bases, V lost 3 bases, and 6 bases had no gene match. CDR3 amino acids: CASSLIGGGASYNEQFF. The CDR3 bases are TGTGCCAGCAGCTTGATCGGCGGGGGGGCCTCCTACAATGAGCAGTTCTTC.

V usage is TRBV27 and J usage is TRBJ2-3; D perhaps matches TRBD1 (5 bases). Germline V gene sequence: CDR1 MNHEY, CDR2 SMNVEV (reference sequence). CDR3 length: 16 residues. V lost 1 base to trimming and J lost 0 bases, with 11 bases between them. CDR3 sequence (DNA): TGTGCCAGCAGTTTATTACAGGACGCTAGCACAGATACGCAGTATTTT. It is translated as CASSLLQDASTDTQYF.